This T cell receptor beta chain comes out of a study of blood T cell repertoires in COVID-19 (dated by TCRdb to about 2020). As for the study more broadly: Samples covering the acute and convalescent phases of COVID-19 were provided by collaborators in the United States, Italy and Spain. A freely available public database, intended as a resource for researchers studying the immune response to SARS-CoV-2, is where the repertoires were released. Subjects who had been exposed to COVID-19, were actively infected with it, or had recovered from it provided the deeply sampled blood TCRbeta repertoires that made up the dataset. The prospective study material was composed of cDNA or gDNA derived from T cells, B-cell-depleted T cells, or PBMCs. Where HLA class I and class II types were available, the types were taken from metadata supplied by the sample provider, not from assay-based typing. Nearly every sample came with metadata listing a de-identified subject ID, COVID-19 status, age in years and sex. Samples were obtained from the ongoing ImmuneRACE study (first 160 participants) and from approximately 1,200 subjects provided by 6 global collaborators. The research as a whole found: The quantity of clinical and demographic metadata differed by source and by participant and was supplied without curation.

Turning to this clone: It has no known antigen specificity. Base qualities are missing; no much larger clone stands one base away.

The collaborating institutions used their own protocols to collect whole blood in K2EDTA tubes. For TCRbeta analysis, collaborators shipped samples as frozen whole blood, isolated PBMCs, or DNA extracted from either of those sample types. TCRbeta CDR3 regions were amplified from genomic DNA by means of the immunoSEQ Assay, a bias-controlled multiplex PCR. Per the authors' processing: The number of nucleated cells in each sample was estimated from the amplification of reference gene primers within the assay. Sequence reads were collapsed and filtered to measure the absolute abundance of every unique TCRbeta CDR3 rearrangement. For each sample, productive Simpson clonality was calculated as the square root of Simpson's diversity index over productive rearrangements. The table was pulled from immuneACCESS by TCRdb, which kept in-frame rearrangements only. Such tables lose some clones; where checked, under half of the loss comes from unresolved V genes, and the rest has no known cause. That table furnishes V, J and clone size, whereas the DNA furnished D and trimming. This sample comprises 110,000 or so clones, over 65% of them detected only once. 6.2% of the sample goes to the ten largest clones.

The germline V gene encodes CDR1 SGHTA and CDR2 FQGNSA. The CDR3 runs 14 residues from the cysteine to the phenylalanine. The kept DNA is CDR3 alone, 42 bases in frame from the first base. Deletion took 1 base off V and 2 bases off J, with a span of 8 bases between the germline ends. The sequenced sample consisted of peripheral blood. The chain was built from TRBV7-2 and TRBJ1-2, with no reliable assignment of the D segment. The clonotype originates from a man between 65 and 85 years old with acute or convalescent COVID-19. The nucleotide sequence reads as follows: TGTGCCAGCAGCTTAGTAGGCAGGAACTATGGCTACACCTTC. Translated, it reads CASSLVGRNYGYTF.